A selection of T cell receptor beta chains follows, all from one sample in a study of shared T cell receptors in the human thymus. Sequencing was performed with immunoSEQ multiplex PCR; in TCRdb, only in-frame clones are kept and a portion is missing. Of about 380,000 clones in the sample, about 95% were seen once. Sample: thymocytes. The receptors were gathered from a human donor. The CDR3 runs from the conserved cysteine through the conserved F or W. A D gene is named only where the DNA matches it firmly. Expanded clones are given a class, and other clones once, few, many or no size at all.

v_gene,abundance,d_gene,j_gene,CDR3aa,CDR3nt
TRBV30,-,TRBD1,TRBJ2-1,CAWSLLRTGGNNEQFF,TGTGCCTGGAGTCTACTCCGGACAGGGGGTAACAATGAGCAGTTCTTC
TRBV4-2,-,-,TRBJ1-2,CASSQGASGDGYTF,TGTGCCAGCAGCCAAGGGGCGTCGGGGGATGGCTACACCTTC
TRBV5-8,-,-,TRBJ1-5,CASSLYWAFNQPQHF,TGTGCCAGCAGCCTATATTGGGCTTTCAATCAGCCCCAGCATTTT
TRBV7-3,-,TRBD2,TRBJ2-7,CASSSTSGRAPLNEQYF,TGTGCCAGCAGCTCGACTAGCGGGAGGGCCCCACTGAACGAGCAGTACTTC
TRBV28,-,-,TRBJ2-2,CASYPGTNTGELFF,TGTGCCAGTTATCCCGGGACCAACACCGGGGAGCTGTTTTTT
TRBV19,-,-,TRBJ2-7,CASSLNPTGKGGYEQYF,TGTGCCAGTAGCCTCAATCCGACAGGAAAGGGGGGTTACGAGCAGTACTTC
TRBV5-1,-,-,TRBJ1-3,CASSKGTGNTIYF,TGCGCCAGCAGCAAGGGGACTGGAAACACCATATATTTT
TRBV5-6,-,TRBD2,TRBJ2-1,CASSALAGVTYNEQFF,TGTGCCAGCAGCGCACTAGCGGGAGTCACCTACAATGAGCAGTTCTTC
TRBV28,-,TRBD1,TRBJ1-1,CASSLYYPGTGRGEAFF,TGTGCCAGCAGTTTATACTACCCCGGGACAGGGAGGGGTGAAGCTTTCTTT
TRBV15,-,-,TRBJ2-3,CATSRSSRGGKDTQYF,TGTGCCACCAGCAGGTCCTCAAGGGGCGGGAAAGATACGCAGTATTTT
TRBV21-1,-,-,TRBJ2-1,CARLAYNEQFF,TGTGCCAGACTAGCTTACAATGAGCAGTTCTTC
TRBV18,few,-,TRBJ1-4,CASSQQGATNEKLFF,TGTGCCAGCTCACAACAGGGTGCGACTAATGAAAAACTGTTTTTT
TRBV7-2,-,TRBD1,TRBJ2-7,CASSPNWTGYYEQYF,TGTGCCAGCAGCCCGAACTGGACAGGGTATTACGAGCAGTACTTC
TRBV19,-,TRBD1,TRBJ2-6,CASSSLTGVLTF,TGTGCCAGTAGTTCGCTGACAGGGGTCCTGACTTTC
TRBV9,-,TRBD2,TRBJ2-1,CASSVSGPLDREQFF,TGTGCCAGCAGCGTTAGCGGGCCCCTGGACCGCGAGCAGTTCTTC
TRBV7-6,once,-,TRBJ1-2,CASSSNETYGYTF,TGTGCCAGCAGCTCAAACGAGACCTATGGCTACACCTTC
TRBV5-1,-,-,TRBJ2-7,CASSLAGGRANEQYF,TGCGCCAGCAGCTTGGCCGGCGGCAGGGCGAACGAGCAGTACTTC
TRBV5-4,-,-,TRBJ2-5,CASSLEVRRETQYF,TGTGCCAGCAGCTTGGAAGTCAGAAGGGAGACCCAGTACTTC
TRBV19,-,TRBD1,TRBJ1-2,CASSNPGQGSGYTF,TGTGCCAGTAGTAATCCGGGACAGGGGTCTGGCTACACCTTC
TRBV27,-,-,TRBJ2-3,CASSLASPFFSTDTQYF,TGTGCCAGCAGTTTAGCTAGCCCATTTTTTAGCACAGATACGCAGTATTTT
TRBV6-6,-,-,TRBJ2-1,CASSYAAISYNEQFF,TGTGCCAGCAGTTACGCGGCTATCTCCTACAATGAGCAGTTCTTC
TRBV28,-,TRBD1,TRBJ1-1,CASSGGVGHWLEAFF,TGTGCCAGCTCAGGGGGCGTCGGTCACTGGCTTGAAGCTTTCTTT
TRBV6-5,-,-,TRBJ2-5,CASSPPGLQETQYF,TGTGCCAGCAGCCCCCCAGGGTTACAAGAGACCCAGTACTTC
TRBV27,-,-,TRBJ1-2,CASALEPRYYGYTF,TGTGCCAGCGCCCTAGAACCCCGATACTATGGCTACACCTTC
TRBV28,once,TRBD1,TRBJ2-7,CASRKDRGGYEQYF,TGTGCCAGCAGAAAGGACAGGGGAGGGTACGAGCAGTACTTC
TRBV27,-,-,TRBJ2-2,CASRGGTGELFF,TGTGCCAGCAGAGGGGGAACCGGGGAGCTGTTTTTT
TRBV7-8,-,-,TRBJ1-1,CASSLVEGNTEAFF,TGTGCCAGCAGCTTAGTTGAGGGGAACACTGAAGCTTTCTTT
TRBV5-1,-,-,TRBJ2-6,CASSLVPGEYSGANVLTF,TGCGCCAGCAGCTTGGTCCCAGGGGAATACTCTGGGGCCAACGTCCTGACTTTC
TRBV6-1,-,TRBD1,TRBJ1-2,CASSEASMEGASGYTF,TGTGCCAGCAGTGAAGCTTCGATGGAGGGGGCGAGTGGCTACACCTTC
TRBV6-5,-,-,TRBJ2-2,CASSYRGASGELFF,TGTGCCAGCAGTTACCGGGGGGCCTCCGGGGAGCTGTTTTTT
TRBV5-4,few,-,TRBJ1-1,CASSLAGLRAFF,TGTGCCAGCAGCTTGGCCGGACTTCGGGCTTTCTTT
TRBV6-1,-,-,TRBJ2-3,CASIKAQVRINTQYF,TGTGCCAGCATCAAAGCCCAAGTCAGGATTAATACGCAGTATTTT
TRBV27,few,TRBD2,TRBJ2-1,CASSLAPAGGSYNEQFF,TGTGCCAGCAGTTTGGCCCCCGCGGGGGGCTCCTACAATGAGCAGTTCTTC
TRBV6-4,once,-,TRBJ1-2,CASSDLHGGYGYTF,TGTGCCAGCAGTGACCTCCATGGGGGCTATGGCTACACCTTC
TRBV27,-,TRBD2,TRBJ2-7,CASSLGLVGYEQYF,TGTGCCAGCAGTTTAGGACTAGTGGGCTACGAGCAGTACTTC
TRBV28,-,TRBD1,TRBJ2-3,CASSLFGTGPKRPTDTQYF,TGTGCCAGCAGTTTATTTGGGACAGGGCCAAAAAGACCGACAGATACGCAGTATTTT
TRBV7-2,-,TRBD1,TRBJ2-5,CASSFQGATQETQYF,TGTGCCAGCAGCTTTCAGGGGGCAACACAAGAGACCCAGTACTTC
TRBV5-5,-,-,TRBJ2-1,CASSWDLRWNNEQFF,TGTGCCAGCAGCTGGGACCTTAGGTGGAACAATGAGCAGTTCTTC
TRBV12-5,-,TRBD2,TRBJ2-1,CASGLDGGGEFAYNEQFF,TGTGCTAGTGGTTTGGACGGGGGAGGGGAGTTCGCCTACAATGAGCAGTTCTTC
TRBV28,-,TRBD1,TRBJ2-7,CASSSGTVTYEQYF,TGTGCCAGCAGTTCCGGGACAGTCACCTACGAGCAGTACTTC
TRBV19,-,-,TRBJ2-3,CASSIGDYLPTDTQYF,TGTGCCAGTAGTATAGGCGACTATCTCCCCACAGATACGCAGTATTTT
TRBV15,-,-,TRBJ2-1,CATSRVRAPDNEQFF,TGTGCCACCAGCAGAGTCCGTGCCCCCGACAATGAGCAGTTCTTC
TRBV28,-,-,TRBJ2-2,CASTPAPGENTGELFF,TGTGCCAGCACTCCAGCCCCAGGGGAGAACACCGGGGAGCTGTTTTTT
TRBV6-6,-,TRBD1,TRBJ2-2,CASRDRDRINGELFF,TGTGCCAGCAGAGACCGGGACAGGATCAACGGGGAGCTGTTTTTT
TRBV6-6,few,-,TRBJ2-3,CASSYVVGLAQDTQYF,TGTGCCAGCAGTTACGTAGTTGGCTTGGCACAAGATACGCAGTATTTT